Sequencing of this T cell receptor (beta chain) was carried out in a study of T cell responses to AZD1222 COVID-19 vaccine. Study findings and constraints: Donors in the cohort were predominantly white British and more often female, and clonal diversity was possibly underestimated.

The protocol was immunoSEQ multiplex PCR, while the TCRdb copy is restricted to in-frame clones and leaves out a portion. The table includes about 140,000 clones, more than 90% detected once. For this clone: The antigen is not known.

J lost 5 bases, V lost 5 bases, and 7 bases had no gene match. The CDR3 extends over 15 amino acids. CDR1 is MDHEN and CDR2 is SYDVKM in the germline V gene. V gene TRBV28 combines with J gene TRBJ1-5; 9 bases match TRBD1. The source is an adult in good health. The sequenced sample was peripheral blood, obtained on day 0 of AZD1222 vaccination. CDR3 sequence reads: CASSKQGAGYQPQHF. The CDR3 DNA is TGTGCCAGCAGTAAACAGGGGGCGGGATATCAGCCCCAGCATTTT.